These 27 T cell receptor beta chains were sequenced from one sample in a study of siplizumab effects on memory and regulatory T cells. Profiling relied on immunoSEQ multiplex PCR, and the TCRdb table lists in-frame clones only, not all of them. The sample records some 100,000 clones, about 93% being singletons. Material: Tregs sorted from blood. Receptors originate from a human donor in good health.

The genes are TRBV12-5 and TRBJ1-4; a weak D match, TRBD1 (6 bases). The CDR3 sequence is 15 residues long. The V gene's germline CDR1 is LGHNT and CDR2 FRNRAP. Between the trimmed V and J ends, which lost 4 bases and 2 bases, there was a span of 11 bases. The CDR3 coding sequence is TGTGCTAGTGGTTCCCCAGGGGCGACTAATGAAAAACTGTTTTTT. It specifies CASGSPGATNEKLFF.

V and J are TRBV7-9 and TRBJ2-3; D is unclear. Germline values: CDR1 SEHNR, CDR2 FQNEAQ (reference sequence). This CDR3 has 15 amino acids. Trimming pared 5 bases from V and 0 bases from J, leaving 12 bases between. The CDR3 sequence: CASSRPGYSTDTQYF. The CDR3 DNA reads as TGTGCCAGCAGCCGTCCCGGGTATAGCACAGATACGCAGTATTTT.

The CDR3 DNA follows: TGTGCCAGCAGTCCCCCAAGTGTCGGGAGGGGGTTTTACGAGCAGTACTTC. Translating gives CASSPPSVGRGFYEQYF. This chain links TRBV27 with TRBJ2-7; 8 bases are a match to TRBD2. The V gene's germline CDR1 is MNHEY and CDR2 SMNVEV (reference sequence). The J segment lost 4 bases and the V segment lost 5 bases, leaving 16 bases of the junction unmatched. This CDR3 has 17 residues.

This chain connects TRBV11-2 to TRBJ1-3; 7 bases fit TRBD1. The length of the CDR3 is 16 residues. V lost 5 bases to trimming and J lost 0 bases; unmatched junction nucleotides: 7. Germline V CDR1 and CDR2: SGHAT, FQNNGV. Written as DNA, the CDR3 is TGTGCCAGCAGCCTTAATTGGGACAGCTCTGGAAACACCATATATTTT. It translates to CASSLNWDSSGNTIYF.

This clone was counted a single time. This chain connects TRBV25-1 to TRBJ1-4; no clear D. The CDR3 loop spans 15 amino acids. In germline, CDR1 is MGHDK, CDR2 SYGVNS. The V end lost 0 bases, the J end lost 7 bases, and 12 bases lay between the germline ends. The CDR3: CASSEYTVSGEKLFF. For the CDR3, the DNA is TGTGCCAGCAGTGAATACACGGTCTCGGGTGAAAAACTGTTTTTT.

This clone was seen just once. The same CDR3 is also encoded by other DNA sequences in this sample. The chain links TRBV7-6 to TRBJ1-2; 7 bases fit TRBD1. The CDR3 covers 13 residues. Germline assignment: CDR1 SGHVS and CDR2 FNYEAQ. V trimming: 4 bases; J trimming: 6 bases; junction bases outside the gene matches: 5. The CDR3 is CASSYRDSHGYTF. The DNA of the CDR3 is TGTGCCAGCAGCTACCGGGACAGCCATGGCTACACCTTC.

The chain uses TRBV7-9 and TRBJ1-3; D remains unclear. The germline gives CDR1 SEHNR, CDR2 FQNEAQ (reference sequence). The CDR3 extends over 17 amino acids. The V end lost 6 bases, the J end lost 2 bases, and 20 bases lay between the germline ends. The CDR3 DNA reads TGTGCCAGCAGTGGAACGTGGAGCCTAGGTCCTGGAAACACCATATATTTT. Translation gives CASSGTWSLGPGNTIYF. Based on the CDR3 plus reference TRBV7-9 and TRBJ1-3, the full variable domain is DTGVSQNPRHKITKRGQNVTFRCDPISEHNRLYWYRQTLGQGPEFLTYFQNEAQLEKSRLLSDRFSAERPKGSFSTLEIQRTEQGDSAMYLCASSGTWSLGPGNTIYFGEGSWLTVV.

DNA for the CDR3: TGTGCCAGTAGTCGAAGGGGGCTTATCTACGAGCAGTACTTC. Its translation: CASSRRGLIYEQYF. The chain combines TRBV19 with TRBJ2-7; TRBD1 matches 7 bases. Unmatched junction bases numbered 7, after V lost 5 bases and J lost 3 bases. CDR1 and CDR2 (germline): LNHDA, SQIVND (reference sequence). This CDR3 has 14 amino acids.

The rearrangement joins TRBV6-6 to TRBJ1-1; weak D call: TRBD1 (6 bases). The CDR3 has 13 residues. Germline-derived CDR1 and CDR2 are MNHNY and SVGAGI (reference sequence). The V gene lost 8 bases and the J gene lost 11 bases, with 21 bases spanning the gap. This chain's CDR3 is CASRGGQGRYAFF. CDR3 DNA: TGTGCCAGCCGAGGGGGGCAGGGAAGATATGCTTTCTTT.

This chain joins TRBV5-6 and TRBJ2-7; D is ambiguous. The germline CDR1 and CDR2 sequences are SGHDT and YYEEEE. CDR3 length: 11 amino acids. V lost 5 bases and J lost 3, with 6 bases in between. This chain's CDR3 is CASSVGYEQYF. CDR3 DNA: TGTGCCAGCAGTGTAGGCTACGAGCAGTACTTC.

The J gene is TRBJ1-2, the V gene TRBV9; unclear D gene. V was trimmed by 0 bases and J by 3 bases, leaving 12 bases between them. Germline lookup yields CDR1 SGDLS and CDR2 YYNGEE. This CDR3 spans 15 amino acids. In DNA, the CDR3 is TGTGCCAGCAGCGTAGATCCCAGGACGGACTATGGCTACACCTTC. Amino acid sequence: CASSVDPRTDYGYTF.

The CDR3 protein is CASSTGDYYEKLFF. The CDR3 bases are TGTGCCAGCAGCACAGGGGACTACTATGAAAAACTGTTTTTT. The chain is built from TRBV6-1 and TRBJ1-4; 7 nucleotides align to TRBD1. The CDR3 runs 14 residues. Germline V gene data show CDR1 as MNHNS and CDR2 as SASEGT. With 6 bases clipped from V and 6 bases from J, the junction kept 7 bases outside the gene matches.

This sequence joins TRBV11-1 and TRBJ2-5, with D perhaps matching TRBD1 (6 bases). V was clipped by 5 bases and J by 3 bases, with 19 bases between them. Germline V gene data show CDR1 as SGHAT and CDR2 as FQDESV (reference sequence). CDR3 length: 16 amino acids. This CDR3 is CASSPRRVRGEETQYF. CDR3 nucleotide sequence: TGTGCCAGCAGCCCTCGAAGGGTCAGGGGTGAAGAGACCCAGTACTTC.

The V call is TRBV18, the J call TRBJ2-5; 10 nucleotides line up with TRBD2. The ends lost 4 bases at V and 2 bases at J; junction bases unmatched: 7. The V gene's germline CDR1 is KGHSH and CDR2 LQKENI. The CDR3 spans 16 residues. CDR3: CASSLLSGRKQETQYF. The CDR3 DNA follows: TGTGCCAGCTCACTCCTTAGCGGGAGGAAGCAAGAGACCCAGTACTTC.

The chain has TRBV6-5 and TRBJ1-2; the match to TRBD1 covers 8 bases. The CDR3 contains 14 residues. Germline CDR1 reads MNHEY; CDR2 reads SVGAGI. V shed 6 bases, J shed 4 bases, and the junction held 7 bases outside the gene matches. The CDR3 DNA reads TGTGCCAGCAGGCCGACAGGGGTTCGCTATGGCTACACCTTC. This codes for CASRPTGVRYGYTF.

V and J are TRBV27 and TRBJ1-5; possibly TRBD1 for D (6 bases). V was shortened by 3 bases and J by 0 bases, with 12 bases between the two germline ends. The germline gives CDR1 MNHEY, CDR2 SMNVEV (reference sequence). The CDR3 is 16 residues long. The CDR3 nucleotides are TGTGCCAGCAGTTTGGACAGACCTTATAGCAATCAGCCCCAGCATTTT. This sequence encodes CASSLDRPYSNQPQHF.

This rearrangement joins TRBV11-2 to TRBJ2-1, with D unclear. V dropped 7 bases and J dropped 6 bases, with 19 bases sitting between them. Per the germline V gene, CDR1 is SGHAT and CDR2 is FQNNGV. The CDR3 runs 15 residues. The CDR3 DNA follows: TGTGCCAGCACCCATTCCGTGAGGATAGCCAATGAGCAGTTCTTC. Translation gives CASTHSVRIANEQFF.

The chain has TRBV28 and TRBJ1-2; D might be TRBD1 (6 bases). Trimming shortened V by 6 bases and J by 3 bases, and 29 bases separated the two germline ends. The CDR3 totals 19 residues. Germline loops: CDR1 MDHEN, CDR2 SYDVKM. The CDR3 coding sequence is TGTGCCAGCAGCCCTTACGAACCATGGGGGCGCCTTTTTCACTATGGCTACACCTTC. Amino acids: CASSPYEPWGRLFHYGYTF.

The chain uses TRBV6-1 and TRBJ2-5; D gene ambiguous. Trimming left V 2 bases short and J 5 bases short, with 18 bases between. In germline, CDR1 is MNHNS, CDR2 SASEGT. The CDR3 loop spans 16 amino acids. CDR3 protein: CASSENKILARETQYF. CDR3 in DNA: TGTGCCAGCAGTGAAAATAAAATCTTGGCTCGGGAGACCCAGTACTTC.

The chain combines TRBV7-9 with TRBJ2-7; 9 bases fit TRBD1. The V segment lost 1 base and the J segment 4 bases; nucleotides outside the gene matches: 2. CDR1 is SEHNR and CDR2 is FQNEAQ in the germline V gene (reference sequence). This CDR3 has 14 amino acids. The CDR3 region has the DNA TGTGCCAGCAGCTTAGGGGACAGGGTTTACGAGCAGTACTTC. Protein product: CASSLGDRVYEQYF.

The chain links TRBV30 to TRBJ2-3; TRBD1 agrees at 7 bases. The length of the CDR3 is 17 residues. Trimming took 2 bases from V and 0 from J; bases not matched to a gene: 11. Germline V gene data show CDR1 as GTSNPN and CDR2 as SVGIG (reference sequence). CDR3 residues: CAWSPGQLYPSTDTQYF. In DNA, the CDR3 is TGTGCCTGGAGTCCGGGACAGCTATATCCCAGCACAGATACGCAGTATTTT.

The J gene is TRBJ1-5, the V gene TRBV6-5; TRBD1 aligns across 9 bases. Germline V gene data show CDR1 as MNHEY and CDR2 as SVGAGI. The CDR3 extends over 15 amino acids. The J segment lost 2 bases and the V segment lost 5 bases, leaving 4 bases of the junction unmatched. Here the CDR3 DNA reads TGTGCCAGCAGTCCACAGGGGGCAGGCAATCAGCCCCAGCATTTT. This sequence encodes CASSPQGAGNQPQHF.

This clone was recorded once. This sequence joins TRBV6-5 and TRBJ1-1; D possibly corresponds to TRBD1 (5 bases). Trimming took off 6 bases at V and 1 base at J, with 12 bases between the two ends. CDR1 is MNHEY, CDR2 SVGAGI, per germline. The CDR3 runs 14 residues. CDR3 amino acids: CASRPRTKNTEAFF. The CDR3 DNA is TGTGCCAGCAGACCTAGGACAAAGAACACTGAAGCTTTCTTT.

This chain links TRBV5-1 with TRBJ2-5, with 11 bases aligning to TRBD2. J lost 5 bases, V lost 6 bases, and 9 bases had no gene match. Per germline, CDR1 SGHRS and CDR2 YFSETQ. This CDR3 is 15 amino acids long. The CDR3 sequence is CASKETSGMGETQYF. The CDR3 coding sequence is TGCGCCAGCAAGGAGACTAGCGGGATGGGGGAGACCCAGTACTTC.

In this sample, this clone turned up a few times. V is TRBV6-5 and J is TRBJ1-5, with a possible D match to TRBD1 (5 bases). The CDR3 extends over 14 amino acids. The V gene lost 5 bases and the J gene lost 2 bases, with 10 bases spanning the gap. CDR1 and CDR2 (germline): MNHEY, SVGAGI. CDR3 bases: TGTGCCAGCAGTCCGGGGCCGGGCAATCAGCCCCAGCATTTT. It specifies CASSPGPGNQPQHF.

The chain couples TRBV18 to TRBJ2-2; D ambiguous. Between the trimmed V and J ends, which lost 1 base and 3 bases, there was a span of 3 bases. Germline V lookup: CDR1 KGHSH, CDR2 LQKENI. The CDR3 is 13 residues long. CDR3 in DNA: TGTGCCAGCTCACCACTGCACACCGGGGAGCTGTTTTTT. Translation: CASSPLHTGELFF.

This clone was recorded once. V and J are TRBV6-1 and TRBJ2-3; D is possibly TRBD1 (6 bases). Germline lookup yields CDR1 MNHNS and CDR2 SASEGT. The CDR3 totals 11 residues. V lost 6 bases to trimming and J lost 8 bases, with 9 bases between them. In DNA, the CDR3 is TGTGCCAGCAGGGTCAGGGGTACGCAGTATTTT. Protein: CASRVRGTQYF.